This T cell receptor (beta chain) originates from a study of spatial heterogeneity in lung cancer. Study context: Consistently, beta-chain sequences turned up in larger numbers than alpha-chain sequences did.

Time point described: blood at routine non-recurrence follow-up after resection. Unsorted whole RNA of tumor, nontumor lung or frozen PBMC was sequenced. Unique molecular identifiers tagged every individual TCR cDNA molecule. TCRdb reprocessed the 5' RACE reads with MiXCR, giving one entry per CDR3 protein. Seen here are about 120,000 distinct CDR3 sequences, about 12% observed once, and the top ten hold around 17%. This clonotype was seen at least ten times. One end of the junction does not line up with germline, which may come from a read error. The sample here was PBMCs, taken at follow-up. The sequence came from a male donor with early-stage non-small cell lung cancer.

The CDR3 region is CASSLGAGTDTQYF. CDR3 coding DNA: TGTGCCAGCAGTTTAGGCGCAGGCACAGATACGCAGTATTTT. This chain joins TRBV5-1 and TRBJ2-3; D is ambiguous. Per germline, CDR1 SGHRS and CDR2 YFSETQ. The CDR3 loop spans 14 amino acids.